This record concerns one T cell receptor beta chain sequence. What it recognizes is unknown. Other DNA variants within this sample encode the same CDR3. J gave up 4 bases and V 3 bases, and 2 bases lay outside the gene matches. CDR3 length equals 14 residues. Germline loops: CDR1 SGHRS, CDR2 YFSETQ. These data originate in a study of OX40 agonist ivuxolimab in advanced cancers. The repertoire was sequenced with immunoSEQ multiplex PCR; TCRdb's copy has only in-frame clones and lacks some. In the table there are around 50,000 clones, about 90% of which are singletons. Study-wide findings and caveats: Expanded clones were, on average, more numerous among CD8+ T cells than CD4+.

The receptor was isolated from an adult with an advanced solid tumor such as melanoma, head and neck, liver or kidney cancer. The genes are TRBV5-1 and TRBJ1-1; TRBD1 agrees at 11 bases. Sequences were derived from CD4+ or CD8+ T cells sorted from blood, sampled in a trial of the OX40 agonist ivuxolimab. CDR3 sequence: CASSSGTGGTEAFF. DNA of the CDR3: TGCGCCAGCAGCTCCGGGACAGGGGGCACTGAAGCTTTCTTT.